Here is one T cell receptor (beta chain) with its context. Its antigen is not yet known. No much larger clone exists at a distance of one base, and base qualities are not known. The library came from the immunoSEQ multiplex PCR assay. For the multiplex PCR, a mixture combining 60 forward primers for TCR Vbeta segments and 13 reverse primers for TCR Jbeta segments was used. A multiplex PCR assay on genomic DNA amplified the CDR3 region of rearranged TCR beta genes. Amplified TCR beta libraries were sequenced as 87-base-pair reads on the Illumina HiSeq System. In the source study's methods: In a later analysis, roughly 80 million unique TCR beta chains were counted across the approximately 640 repertoires, and roughly 11 million of these chains were shared by at least two donors. To remove PCR and sequencing errors, raw reads were error-corrected and collapsed into unique sequences using a nearest-neighbor algorithm that merged closely related sequences. V, D and J gene segments were assigned by aligning CDR3 sequences to IMGT reference sequences. Each retained sequence needed at least a six-nucleotide match to both a V gene segment and a J gene segment. Rearrangements were classified as productive when the CDR3 lacked stop codons and remained in frame with V and J, and all other rearrangements were classified as non-productive. CDR3 was defined according to IMGT convention as the region running from the second conserved V-encoded cysteine to the conserved J-encoded phenylalanine. The earlier analysis of some 600 of the donors excluded sequences that lacked an unambiguous match to a single V gene segment. An earlier analysis of a few hundred of the donors classified V segments as functional when productive rearrangements were above 56.7% and as segregating when the standard deviation between donors was above 5%. A statistical classification framework was built for diagnosing cytomegalovirus status from the catalog of TCR beta chain sequences. In a later analysis, V and J genes were assigned by comparing TCR nucleotide sequences against IMGT/GENE-DB human TR gene sequences. In a later analysis, CDR3 sequences and most-parsimonious VDJ recombination scenarios were assigned using the TCRdist pipeline. In a later analysis, every TCR beta chain was defined by the combination of its CDR3 amino acid sequence and its V-gene family, and reads without a unique V-gene family were dropped. In a later analysis, around 650 highly shared, low-generation-probability nucleotide sequences were removed to address suspected cross-contamination and a sequencing artifact. For each public chain, a later analysis derived a clonal expansion index from normalized ranks of inferred template counts within each repertoire. A later analysis computed generation probabilities with a VDJ recombination model fitted to out-of-frame rearrangements, and checked the results against IGoR. In a later analysis, hypergeometric tests were used to score TCR-TCR, TCR-HLA and TCR-CMV co-occurrence, with a repertoire-size bias correction applied to TCR pairs. In a later analysis, false discovery rates were estimated by permuting HLA or CMV assignments 20 times. A later analysis grouped co-occurring TCRs with DBSCAN, adding TCRdist sequence similarity when clustering within HLA-allele-positive subsets. Repertoires with fewer than 30,000 or more than 120,000 public chains were left out of co-occurrence clustering, as were about 5 repertoires with anomalous nucleotide sharing. Sourced from immuneACCESS, this table was stored by TCRdb with only in-frame sequences that have V and J called. A share of the clones is absent; for the studies checked, an unresolved V gene accounts for under half, and the remainder has no known explanation. Clonal size and the V and J genes are those of that table, whereas D and trimming came from the DNA. The sample contains about 150,000 clones, roughly 80% of them found a single time. The ten most abundant clones make up less than 3.5% of the sample.

This record comes from a study of cytomegalovirus exposure and HLA in healthy donors (dated by TCRdb to 2017 to 2019). With respect to the entire study: An earlier analysis of some 500 of the donors reported approximately 290 Gb of sequence data and some 120 million unique TCR beta sequences from 190 million or so T cells. An early release covering roughly 640 HLA-typed donors comprised about 300 gigabases of sequencing data and around 85 million unique TCR sequences. Of the 300 to 500 genotyped donors, approximately 80% were placed in the genetic ancestry cluster associated with self-reported Caucasian donors. The aim of the study was to test whether cataloging public T cell receptors could identify signatures of past pathogen exposure. The T cell repertoires of 666 subjects were profiled by immunosequencing and related to cytomegalovirus serostatus. Along with the approximately 700-subject first cohort, a separate validation cohort of about 110 different subjects was used. The study combined high-throughput TCR immunosequencing, statistical association of individual TCRs with disease status, and machine learning to predict cytomegalovirus infection status. In a later analysis, previously published TCR beta repertoires from more than 500 donors were re-analyzed and high-resolution HLA genotyping was added so that TCR occurrence patterns could be studied. In the later analysis, no new phenotypic data were used to find candidate immune exposures; instead, reliance was placed on TCR beta sequences and their occurrence across donors. An earlier analysis of 450 to 750 of the donors used high-throughput TCR beta sequencing to judge whether each TCR beta V gene segment behaved as functional or pseudogenic. Donor age, sex, ethnicity and CMV serostatus were compiled together with the repertoire data. In a later genetic analysis, genome-wide SNP genotypes for about 55% of the roughly 700 donors were used, and that subset was treated as a discovery cohort. All discovery cohort repertoires had been generated on a single sequencing platform. HLA typing included class I and class II loci at four-digit resolution. Typing coverage varied by locus: 629-630 donors for A, B, C, DRB1 and DQB1; 500 to 550 for DQA1; around 570 for DPA1; more than 450 for DPB1. Roughly five DR-DQ haplotypes were handled as single units for association and clustering because linkage in the cohort was strong. On average, about 200,000 unique TCR beta nucleotide sequences were sequenced per donor among a few hundred genotyped donors of the cohort, with around 19% of those sequences being non-productive.

The study at large found these results: In a later analysis, several top co-occurrence clusters were reported to appear linked to parvovirus B19, influenza, CMV and Epstein-Barr virus. In both the original and validation cohorts, the classifier was reported to diagnose cytomegalovirus status with high specificity and sensitivity. Presence/absence analyses assumed roughly uniform sequencing depth across donors, an assumption that may not hold. An association between a missense DCLRE1C variant and V-gene and J-gene trimming of TCR beta chains was found in a later genetic analysis and replicated in an independent cohort. The study listed 170 or so TCR beta chains as associated with cytomegalovirus. According to a later genetic analysis, donors in an Asian-associated ancestry cluster had fewer N-insertions in productive TCRs than the roughly 660-donor mean. Assigning TCR associations to individual alleles was difficult when HLA alleles, especially DR and DQ, strongly co-occurred. The authors suggested that the approach could potentially be extended to other disease states and immunological phenotypes. The cohort was sequenced for TCR beta chains only, and without alpha or paired-chain data the features that could be detected were limited. According to a later analysis, TCR association rates differed among HLA loci, with DRB1 alleles showing the most associated TCRs and HLA-C alleles showing the fewest. A group of highly shared sequence variants was considered likely to be a technical artifact of the sequencing pipeline. Compared with equally common non-associated chains, HLA-associated TCR beta chains in a later analysis were more clonally expanded and had lower generation probabilities. Most TCR sequences were observed very rarely across donors, whereas some public TCRs were present in many individuals. Because the 87-base-pair reads could not distinguish some IMGT-functional V segments, including TRBV6-2 and TRBV6-3, those segments were excluded. CMV serostatus was the only immune exposure information available for the cohort. A further reported finding was that TCR beta sequences accurately predicted the HLA-A and HLA-B alleles for most subjects in the first cohort. Most CMV-associated TCR beta chains appeared to be HLA-restricted in a later analysis, and the HLA associations seemed to be driven largely by CMV exposure. Because HLA typing was missing for some donors at each locus, association tests included only the typed subset. An earlier analysis of approximately 540 of the donors showed that most TCR beta V segments appeared in productive rearrangements either about 87% or about 30% of the time, which broadly matched IMGT annotations. A few of the identified cytomegalovirus-associated TCR beta chains were confirmed in vitro to be specific for cytomegalovirus antigens. In a later analysis, some 17,000 TCR beta sequences were associated with specific HLA alleles at a false discovery rate of 0.05. Linkage disequilibrium might explain the correlated functional status among segregating V segments, but an unknown experimental factor could not be excluded. The earlier analysis of about 600 of the donors excluded fewer than 20 rarely observed V segments, including chromosome 9 orphons, because counts were too low.

In total, fewer than 750 healthy bone marrow donors made up the cohort. All cohort members were sampled while nominally healthy, although unrecorded immune exposures were likely present. The donor was CMV seropositive and was included in the group of 270 or so seropositive cohort members. Each donor provided a peripheral blood sample, and peripheral blood mononuclear cells were used for TCR beta sequencing. Genomic DNA extraction from the blood cell samples was performed with the Qiagen DNeasy Blood Extraction Kit. CDR1 and CDR2, per the germline V gene, are MNHEY and SVGAGI. V and J lose 6 bases and 1 base, and a span of 16 bases separates them. Reading from cysteine to phenylalanine, the CDR3 counts 15 amino acids. Just CDR3 DNA is preserved here, 45 bases in frame from base 1.

This receptor was obtained from a middle-aged man in good health and CMV-seropositive. The sequence joins TRBV6-5 to TRBJ2-7; a tentative D call is TRBD2 (5 bases match). Sequences were obtained from PBMCs. The CDR3 loop reads CASSPRVGDSYEQYF. At the DNA level, the sequence is TGTGCCAGCAGCCCGCGGGTTGGGGATTCCTACGAGCAGTACTTC.